The 2 T cell receptor beta chains below were found in one sample sequenced in a study of T cell responses to AZD1222 COVID-19 vaccine. Sequencing used immunoSEQ multiplex PCR; TCRdb keeps in-frame clones, though not all of them. The sample shows about 97,000 clones, less than 95% of them seen only once. Sequenced material: peripheral blood, taken on day 0 of AZD1222 vaccination. These receptors originate from an adult in good health.

The CDR3: CASSQFGGNEQFF. The CDR3 DNA sequence: TGTGCCAGCAGCCAATTTGGCGGCAATGAGCAGTTCTTC. The chain combines TRBV3-1 (or the pseudogene TRBV3-2) with TRBJ2-1; no clear D. V was shortened by 2 bases and J by 6 bases, with 8 bases between the two germline ends. CDR1 and CDR2 from the germline V gene are LGHDT and YNNKEL (reference sequence). CDR3 length: 13 amino acids.

The chain combines TRBV3-1 (or the pseudogene TRBV3-2) with TRBJ1-2; 8 nucleotides align to TRBD1. Unmatched junction bases numbered 6, after V lost 4 bases and J lost 5 bases. The CDR3 contains 14 residues. Germline CDR1 is LGHDT and CDR2 is YNNKEL (reference sequence). CDR3 in DNA: TGTGCCAGCAGCCGGACAGGGAAAGGGTATGGCTACACCTTC. Translating it yields CASSRTGKGYGYTF.